This TCR beta chain was retrieved from a study of Ad26.COV2.S vaccination and SARS-CoV-2 variants. Study information: As a participant in COV1001, the donor was in the Ad26.COV2.S trial arm. General study findings and limits: Participants in the vaccine arm had higher spike-specific TCR breadth; placebo recipients had lower.

By share, this clone ranks as medium-sized. The antigen is unknown. The treatment here: roughly 19 received Ad26.COV2.S at low or high dose, single or two shots; 5 received placebo; per-sample allocation not given. Collection of samples fell on day 63 after the first vaccine or placebo injection. TCRdb keeps only in-frame clones here, not all; method: immunoSEQ multiplex PCR. The sample yields 240,000 or so clones, approximately 90% seen once. The sequence came from a person between 18 and 60 years old who received the Ad26.COV2.S COVID-19 vaccine or a placebo. The sample in question was peripheral blood, obtained in a trial of Ad26.COV2.S vaccine versus placebo.

The chain's CDR3 is CASSEAAGGTGELFF. CDR3 DNA sequence: TGTGCCAGCAGTGAAGCGGCAGGGGGCACCGGGGAGCTGTTTTTT. The chain carries TRBV6-1 and TRBJ2-2; 7 bases agree with TRBD1. Germline V gene data show CDR1 as MNHNS and CDR2 as SASEGT. This CDR3 has 15 residues. Germline trimming cut 0 bases from V and 4 bases from J; bases unmatched to any gene: 2.